This T cell receptor (beta chain) was obtained from a study of blood T cell repertoires in COVID-19. Study as a whole: Recovered participants had two consecutive negative NP/OP PCR tests, healthcare professional clearance, or symptom resolution. The cDNA or gDNA used as material had been derived from T cells, B-cell-depleted T cells, or PBMCs.

As handled by the study authors: The assay estimated nucleated cells by amplifying reference gene primers. Repertoires were generated with immunoSEQ multiplex PCR, while TCRdb's copy carries only in-frame clones and drops some. V and J calls and clone size are as listed in that table; D and trimming were resolved from the DNA. The sample shows fewer than 200,000 clones, about 88% of them seen only once. Germline lookup yields CDR1 SQVTM and CDR2 ANQGSEA. This CDR3 has 12 amino acids. V lost 6 bases and J lost 6; bases outside the gene matches: 5. This TCR came from a woman aged 40 to 50 in a cohort exposed to, infected with or recovered from COVID-19 (not recorded which). The chain combines TRBV29-1 with TRBJ1-2; TRBD1 agrees at 9 bases. The sample taken for sequencing was PBMCs or T cells enriched from blood (not recorded which). CDR3 amino acids: CSVGQGLDGYTF. CDR3 DNA sequence: TGCAGCGTCGGACAGGGGTTGGATGGCTACACCTTC.